Presented here are 25 T cell receptor beta chains from one specimen sequenced in a study of cytomegalovirus exposure and HLA in healthy donors. Primers: 60 Vbeta forward and 13 Jbeta reverse. Produced via immunoSEQ multiplex PCR; TCRdb's table is partial and in-frame only. The sample includes 95,000 to 150,000 clones, just under 75% seen only once; the top ten take 4% to 5.5%. Sequencing was performed on PBMCs. These receptors were collected from a man in his sixties in good health and CMV-seropositive.

This clone was recorded once. The chain joins TRBV2 to TRBJ2-5; 11 positions match TRBD2. The germline gives CDR1 SNHLY, CDR2 FYNNEI. V shed 8 bases and J 7 bases; nucleotides not matched to a gene: 9. The CDR3 has 14 amino acids. The CDR3 loop reads CASGVAGGQGTQYF. The DNA for the CDR3 is TGTGCCAGCGGGGTAGCGGGGGGGCAGGGGACCCAGTACTTC.

V usage is TRBV9 and J usage is TRBJ1-1; D ambiguous. Trimming took off 0 bases at V and 1 base at J, with 4 bases between the two ends. CDR1 is SGDLS, CDR2 YYNGEE, per germline. The CDR3 loop spans 13 amino acids. This CDR3 reads CASSVAGNTEAFF. Written as DNA, the CDR3 is TGTGCCAGCAGCGTAGCGGGGAACACTGAAGCTTTCTTT.

The chain recombines TRBV28 with TRBJ2-7, with 9 bases identical to TRBD1. V trimming: 1 base; J trimming: 4 bases; junction bases outside the gene matches: 5. CDR1 and CDR2 (germline): MDHEN, SYDVKM. The CDR3 has 15 amino acids. The chain's CDR3 is CASSLSQGATYEQYF. The DNA of the CDR3 is TGTGCCAGCAGTTTATCACAGGGGGCAACGTACGAGCAGTACTTC.

CDR3 DNA sequence: TGTGCCAGTAGGGAGACAGGGCTCTCCTATAATTCACCCCTCCACTTT. The encoded protein is CASRETGLSYNSPLHF. The V and J genes are TRBV19 and TRBJ1-6; 7 nucleotides match TRBD1. J lost 0 bases, V lost 6 bases, and 5 bases had no gene match. In germline, CDR1 is LNHDA, CDR2 SQIVND (reference sequence). The CDR3 totals 16 residues.

This clone was counted once. V gene TRBV30 combines with J gene TRBJ1-3; 7 bases line up with TRBD1. This CDR3 has 16 residues. CDR1 GTSNPN and CDR2 SVGIG come from the germline V gene (reference sequence). The V and J ends lost 4 bases and 0 bases, in that order; junction bases with no gene match: 9. The CDR3 reads CAWNRDRLISGNTIYF. Written as DNA, the CDR3 is TGTGCCTGGAACCGGGACAGACTGATCTCTGGAAACACCATATATTTT. The full variable domain, rest sourced from reference TRBV30 and TRBJ1-3, is SQTIHQWPATLVQPVGSPLSLECTVEGTSNPNLYWYRQAAGRGLQLLFYSVGIGQISSEVPQNLSASRPQDRQFILSSKKLLLSDSGFYLCAWNRDRLISGNTIYFGEGSWLTVV.

The gene calls are TRBV29-1 and TRBJ1-5; TRBD1 matches 8 bases. V lost 4 bases to trimming and J lost 0 bases; unmatched junction nucleotides: 5. The CDR3 runs to 15 residues. The germline V gene encodes CDR1 SQVTM and CDR2 ANQGSEA. The CDR3 DNA reads as TGCAGCGTTGCACAGGGGGAAGGTAGCAATCAGCCCCAGCATTTT. It yields the protein CSVAQGEGSNQPQHF.

The chain links TRBV9 to TRBJ1-2, with D uncertain. Germline CDR1 SGDLS, CDR2 YYNGEE. V was trimmed by 0 bases and J by 8 bases, leaving 11 bases between them. The CDR3 totals 13 residues. The CDR3 DNA sequence: TGTGCCAGCAGCGTAGCTCCGGGGTACGGCTACACCTTC. Translating it yields CASSVAPGYGYTF.

This chain links TRBV28 with TRBJ2-7; TRBD1 is a possible D gene (5 bases). The length of the CDR3 is 12 residues. Trimming took 4 bases from V and 7 from J, leaving 11 bases between them. Germline V gives CDR1 MDHEN, CDR2 SYDVKM. CDR3 sequence: CASSWGRGEQYF. The CDR3 region has the DNA TGTGCCAGCAGTTGGGGCCGCGGAGAGCAGTACTTC.

The chain has TRBV5-1 and TRBJ2-3; 9 bases align to TRBD2. This CDR3 has 15 residues. V lost 7 bases and J lost 4; bases outside the gene matches: 10. Germline-derived CDR1 and CDR2 are SGHRS and YFSETQ. CDR3 in amino acids: CASDRGGGAADTQYF. CDR3 bases: TGCGCCAGCGACCGGGGCGGGGGGGCAGCAGATACGCAGTATTTT.

The chain employs TRBV7-8 and TRBJ1-4; D unresolved. The ends were cut back, 5 bases at V and 0 bases at J, with 4 bases in the middle. This CDR3 has 13 amino acids. The V gene's germline CDR1 is SGHVS and CDR2 FQNEAQ. The DNA of the CDR3 is TGTGCCAGCAGCCGTACAACTAATGAAAAACTGTTTTTT. It specifies CASSRTTNEKLFF.

The chain combines TRBV7-2 with TRBJ2-5, with unresolved D. Per the germline V gene, CDR1 is SGHTA and CDR2 is FQGNSA. This CDR3 contains 12 residues. Trimming removed 6 bases at V and 4 bases at J, with 9 bases between. The CDR3 region is CASRGQAETQYF. DNA of the CDR3: TGTGCCAGCAGAGGCCAGGCAGAGACCCAGTACTTC.

V is TRBV6-5 and J is TRBJ1-4, with 9 bases identical to TRBD1. The CDR3 loop spans 15 amino acids. The V gene end was trimmed by 6 bases and the J gene end by 8 bases; junction bases not matched to a gene: 10. Per the germline V gene, CDR1 is MNHEY and CDR2 is SVGAGI. CDR3 region: CASRKMGQGLEKLFF. Written as DNA, the CDR3 is TGTGCCAGCAGGAAGATGGGACAGGGTTTAGAAAAACTGTTTTTT.

About this clone itself: Other DNA sequences of this sample code for an identical CDR3. This sequence joins TRBV6-5 and TRBJ1-2, with 12 positions matching TRBD1. CDR1 MNHEY and CDR2 SVGAGI come from the germline V gene. After removal of 2 bases from V and 8 bases from J, the junction contained 9 bases not matched to a gene. There are 16 residues in the CDR3. CDR3 sequence: CASSYGDRGPLGGYTF. DNA of the CDR3: TGTGCCAGCAGTTACGGGGACAGGGGGCCGTTAGGGGGCTACACCTTC.

V is TRBV10-3 and J is TRBJ2-5; unclear D gene. Germline CDR1 ENHRY, CDR2 SYGVKD. Trimming took 3 bases from V and 5 from J, leaving 10 bases between them. The CDR3 is 13 amino acids. CDR3 nucleotides: TGTGCCATCAGTGAAACCCGGGTGGAGACCCAGTACTTC. Translating gives CAISETRVETQYF.

The chain is built from TRBV5-1 and TRBJ1-1, with D possibly being TRBD1 (5 bases). The CDR3 totals 15 residues. Per germline, CDR1 SGHRS and CDR2 YFSETQ. Trimming removed 0 bases from V and 1 base from J, with 10 bases in between. As DNA, the CDR3 is TGCGCCAGCAGCTTGGAAATAGGGGCGAACACTGAAGCTTTCTTT. It codes for CASSLEIGANTEAFF.

The chain links TRBV30 to TRBJ1-1; D is uncertain. CDR1 is GTSNPN, CDR2 SVGIG, per germline (reference sequence). Trimming took 2 bases from V and 5 from J, leaving 18 bases between them. The CDR3 sequence is 15 residues long. The CDR3 loop reads CAWSRAAGGRTEAFF. CDR3 bases: TGTGCCTGGAGTCGCGCAGCCGGCGGAAGGACTGAAGCTTTCTTT.

This sequence joins TRBV2 and TRBJ2-5, with 11 nucleotides matching TRBD1. The CDR3 length is 14 residues. Trimming took 6 bases from V and 2 from J; bases not matched to a gene: 2. CDR1 is SNHLY, CDR2 FYNNEI, per germline. The CDR3 coding sequence is TGTGCCAGCAGCGGGACAGGGGGACAAGAGACCCAGTACTTC. Translation gives CASSGTGGQETQYF.

The genes are TRBV5-6 and TRBJ1-4; the match to TRBD1 covers 9 bases. With 5 bases clipped from V and 1 base from J, the junction kept 15 bases outside the gene matches. This CDR3 is 19 amino acids long. Germline assignment: CDR1 SGHDT and CDR2 YYEEEE. The CDR3 region is CASRSLGQRDRETNEKLFF. CDR3 nucleotides: TGTGCCAGCAGGTCTTTAGGCCAGCGGGACAGGGAAACTAATGAAAAACTGTTTTTT.

This sequence joins TRBV4-1 and TRBJ2-7; 10 bases line up with TRBD1. Trimming at V came to 4 bases and at J to 3 bases, leaving 9 bases not matched to a gene. Germline-derived CDR1 and CDR2 are MGHRA and YSYEKL. This CDR3 has 16 amino acids. The CDR3 coding sequence is TGCGCCAGCAGCCGAACCGCCGGGACAGGGGTCTACGAGCAGTACTTC. This codes for CASSRTAGTGVYEQYF.

This clone has just a few counts. This rearrangement joins TRBV28 to TRBJ1-2; D may be TRBD1 (5 bases). The V gene's germline CDR1 is MDHEN and CDR2 SYDVKM. V was shortened by 6 bases and J by 4 bases, with 9 bases between the two germline ends. This CDR3 has 12 residues. The chain's CDR3 is CASRPGGYGYTF. The CDR3 DNA is TGTGCCAGCAGACCGGGGGGCTATGGCTACACCTTC.

The genes are TRBV11-3 and TRBJ2-7; a weak D match, TRBD1 (5 bases). CDR3 length: 16 residues. V was trimmed by 3 bases and J by 3 bases, leaving 18 bases between them. CDR1 and CDR2 (germline): SGHNT, YENEEA. The CDR3 sequence: CASSFNRQQLFYEQYF. In nucleotides, the CDR3 is TGTGCCAGCAGCTTCAACCGACAGCAGTTGTTCTACGAGCAGTACTTC. The full variable domain, its missing parts supplied by reference TRBV11-3 and TRBJ2-7, is EAGVVQSPRYKIIEKKQPVAFWCNPISGHNTLYWYLQNLGQGPELLIRYENEEAVDDSQLPKDRFSAERLKGVDSTLKIQPAELGDSAVYLCASSFNRQQLFYEQYFGPGTRLTVT.

V and J are TRBV4-1 and TRBJ1-5, with TRBD1 identical over 11 bases. The J segment lost 2 bases and the V segment lost 2 bases, leaving 14 bases of the junction unmatched. The length of the CDR3 is 20 residues. Per germline, CDR1 MGHRA and CDR2 YSYEKL. As DNA, the CDR3 is TGCGCCAGCAGCCAAACTACGGCCGGGACAGGGGGATCGGGCAATCAGCCCCAGCATTTT. As protein: CASSQTTAGTGGSGNQPQHF.

The CDR3 region is CASSYGTAGTDTQYF. The CDR3 DNA reads as TGTGCCAGTAGCTACGGGACAGCCGGGACAGATACGCAGTATTTT. V and J are TRBV19 and TRBJ2-3; 7 bases fit TRBD1. Germline-derived CDR1 and CDR2 are LNHDA and SQIVND (reference sequence). V dropped 6 bases and J dropped 3; count of bases not matched to a gene: 9. The CDR3 loop spans 15 amino acids.

The V and J genes are TRBV30 and TRBJ2-5; possible D gene TRBD1, 5 bases. This CDR3 is built from 11 residues. The germline gives CDR1 GTSNPN, CDR2 SVGIG (reference sequence). V gave up 5 bases and J gave up 3 bases, with 7 bases separating them. The CDR3 is CAWGAKETQYF. DNA of the CDR3: TGTGCCTGGGGGGCTAAAGAGACCCAGTACTTC.

The chain is built from TRBV28 and TRBJ1-2, with D possibly TRBD1 on 6 matching bases. This CDR3 spans 16 amino acids. Germline V lookup: CDR1 MDHEN, CDR2 SYDVKM. Deletions cut 6 bases from V and 5 bases from J, with 22 bases between. The CDR3 nucleotides are TGTGCCAGCAGCCCCCCGATCGACAGGCTAAGGTATGGCTACACCTTC. Protein: CASSPPIDRLRYGYTF.